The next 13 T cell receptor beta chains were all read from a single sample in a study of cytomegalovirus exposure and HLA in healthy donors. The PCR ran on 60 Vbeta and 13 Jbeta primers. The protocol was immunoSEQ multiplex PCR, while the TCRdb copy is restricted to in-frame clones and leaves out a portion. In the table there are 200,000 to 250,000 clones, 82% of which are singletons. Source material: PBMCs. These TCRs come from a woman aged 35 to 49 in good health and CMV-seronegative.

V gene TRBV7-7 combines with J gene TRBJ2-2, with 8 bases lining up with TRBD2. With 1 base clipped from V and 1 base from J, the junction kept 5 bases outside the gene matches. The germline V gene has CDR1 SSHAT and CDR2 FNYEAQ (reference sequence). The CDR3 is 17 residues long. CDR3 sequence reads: CASSLGALAGNTGELFF. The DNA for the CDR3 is TGTGCCAGCAGCTTAGGGGCTCTAGCGGGGAACACCGGGGAGCTGTTTTTT.

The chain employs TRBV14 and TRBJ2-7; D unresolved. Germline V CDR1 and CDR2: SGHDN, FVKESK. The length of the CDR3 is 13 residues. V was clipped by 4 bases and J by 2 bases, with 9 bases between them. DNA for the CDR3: TGTGCCAGCAGCCTGGATGACACCTACGAGCAGTACTTC. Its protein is CASSLDDTYEQYF.

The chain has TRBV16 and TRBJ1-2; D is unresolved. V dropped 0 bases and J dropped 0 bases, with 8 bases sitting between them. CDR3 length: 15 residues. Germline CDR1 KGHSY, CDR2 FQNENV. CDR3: CASSQSRSSNYGYTF. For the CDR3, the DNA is TGTGCCAGCAGCCAATCTAGATCCTCTAACTATGGCTACACCTTC.

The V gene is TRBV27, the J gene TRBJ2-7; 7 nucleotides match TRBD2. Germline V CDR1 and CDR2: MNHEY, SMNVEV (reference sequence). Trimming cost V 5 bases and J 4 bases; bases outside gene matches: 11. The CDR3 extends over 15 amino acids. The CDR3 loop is CASSPVLAIPYEQYF. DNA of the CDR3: TGTGCCAGCAGTCCTGTACTAGCGATTCCTTACGAGCAGTACTTC.

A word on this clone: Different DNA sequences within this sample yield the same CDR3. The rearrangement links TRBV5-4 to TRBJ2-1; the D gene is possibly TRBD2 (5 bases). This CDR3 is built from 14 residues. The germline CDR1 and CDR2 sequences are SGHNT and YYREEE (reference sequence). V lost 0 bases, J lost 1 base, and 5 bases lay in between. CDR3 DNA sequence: TGTGCCAGCAGCTTGGGAGGGTCCTACAATGAGCAGTTCTTC. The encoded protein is CASSLGGSYNEQFF.

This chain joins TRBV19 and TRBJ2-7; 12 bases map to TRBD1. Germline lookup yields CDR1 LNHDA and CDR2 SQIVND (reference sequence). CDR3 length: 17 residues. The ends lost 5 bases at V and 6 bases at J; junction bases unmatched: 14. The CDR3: CASSPGGTGGRVGEQYF. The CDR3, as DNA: TGTGCCAGTAGTCCAGGAGGGACAGGGGGCCGGGTAGGCGAGCAGTACTTC.

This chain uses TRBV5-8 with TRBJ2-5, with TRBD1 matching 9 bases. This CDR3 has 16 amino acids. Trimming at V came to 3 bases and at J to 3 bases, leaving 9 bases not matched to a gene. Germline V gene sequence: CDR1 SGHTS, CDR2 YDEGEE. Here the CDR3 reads CASSSGPTGGEETQYF. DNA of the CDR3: TGTGCCAGCAGCTCGGGTCCGACAGGGGGGGAAGAGACCCAGTACTTC.

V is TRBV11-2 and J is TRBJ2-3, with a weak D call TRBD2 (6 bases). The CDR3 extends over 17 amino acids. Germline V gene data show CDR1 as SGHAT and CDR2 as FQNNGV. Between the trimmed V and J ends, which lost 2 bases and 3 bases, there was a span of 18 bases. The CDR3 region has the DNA TGTGCCAGCAGCTTATTGTGGGGGGTTCGCGGGACAGATACGCAGTATTTT. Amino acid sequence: CASSLLWGVRGTDTQYF.

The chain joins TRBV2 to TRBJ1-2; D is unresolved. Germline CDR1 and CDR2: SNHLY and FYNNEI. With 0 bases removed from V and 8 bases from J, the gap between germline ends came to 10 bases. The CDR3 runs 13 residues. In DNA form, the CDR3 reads TGTGCCAGCAGTGAAGCGGAGTCGGGGGGCTACACCTTC. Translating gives CASSEAESGGYTF.

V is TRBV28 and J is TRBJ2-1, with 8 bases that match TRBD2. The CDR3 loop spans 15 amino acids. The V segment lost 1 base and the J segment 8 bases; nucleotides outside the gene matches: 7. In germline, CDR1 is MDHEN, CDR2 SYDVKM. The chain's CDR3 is CASSLYTSGEDEQFF. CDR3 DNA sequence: TGTGCCAGCAGTTTATACACTAGCGGAGAAGATGAGCAGTTCTTC.

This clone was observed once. CDR3 nucleotides: TGTGCCTGGAATCGACTAGCGTCTAGCACAGATACGCAGTATTTT. Its translation is CAWNRLASSTDTQYF. The chain employs TRBV30 and TRBJ2-3; 8 bases line up with TRBD2. Per the germline V gene, CDR1 is GTSNPN and CDR2 is SVGIG (reference sequence). CDR3 size: 15 residues. V trimming: 4 bases; J trimming: 0 bases; junction bases outside the gene matches: 6.

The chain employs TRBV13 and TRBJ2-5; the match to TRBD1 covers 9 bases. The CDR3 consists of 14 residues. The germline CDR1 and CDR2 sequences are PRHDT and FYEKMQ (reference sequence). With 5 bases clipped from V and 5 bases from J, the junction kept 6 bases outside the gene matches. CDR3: CASSHGTGQETQYF. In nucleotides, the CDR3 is TGTGCCAGCAGCCACGGGACAGGGCAGGAGACCCAGTACTTC.

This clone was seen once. The CDR3 coding sequence is TGTGCCAGCAGCCAACAGAGGTATGGCTACACCTTC. Its protein is CASSQQRYGYTF. The V call is TRBV4-2, the J call TRBJ1-2; D is unresolved. This CDR3 has 12 amino acids. V gave up 2 bases and J gave up 5 bases, with 6 bases separating them. Germline-derived CDR1 and CDR2 are LGHNA and YNFKEQ.